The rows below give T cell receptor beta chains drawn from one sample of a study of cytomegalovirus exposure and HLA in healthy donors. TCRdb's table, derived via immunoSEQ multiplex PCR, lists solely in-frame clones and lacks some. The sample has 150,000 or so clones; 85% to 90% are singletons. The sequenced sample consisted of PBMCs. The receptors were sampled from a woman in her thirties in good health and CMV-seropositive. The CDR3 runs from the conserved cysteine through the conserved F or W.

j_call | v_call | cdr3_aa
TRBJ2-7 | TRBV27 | CASSLSREASYEQYF
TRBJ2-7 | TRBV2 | CASSRGRYEQYF
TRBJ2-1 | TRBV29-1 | CSTTGQGNEQFF
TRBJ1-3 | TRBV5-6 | CASSRASGGNTIYF
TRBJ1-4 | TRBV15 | CATSRATGTGYEKLFF
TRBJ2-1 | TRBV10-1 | CASSESRGGEQFF
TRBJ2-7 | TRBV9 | CASGGPEGSSYEQYF
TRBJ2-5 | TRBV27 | CASSFGQGSGRDETQYF
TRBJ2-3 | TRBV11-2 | CASSGPGGTDTQYF
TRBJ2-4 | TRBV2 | CASYPKGLSIQYF
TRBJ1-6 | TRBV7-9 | CASSFTGTVNSPLHF
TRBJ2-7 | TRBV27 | CASSPVGGGLEQYF
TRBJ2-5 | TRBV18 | CASSPLAGGYETQYF
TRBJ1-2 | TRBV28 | CASHEPGVSYYGYTF
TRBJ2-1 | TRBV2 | CASSRDYQKGYNEQFF
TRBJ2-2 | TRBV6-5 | CASSYSTEPGELFF
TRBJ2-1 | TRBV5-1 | CASRLLAGAGNEQFF
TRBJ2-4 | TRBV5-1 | CASSLGLTGGTNIQYF
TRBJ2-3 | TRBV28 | CASSFYADTQYF
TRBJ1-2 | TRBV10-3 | CAISERGGQGPGGYTF
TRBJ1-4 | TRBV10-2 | CASSESGAANEKLFF
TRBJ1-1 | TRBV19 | CASSLLPGAEAFF
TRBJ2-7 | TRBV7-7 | CASSQGTSGRNYEQYF
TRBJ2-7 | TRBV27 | CASSLTRDRDNKQYF
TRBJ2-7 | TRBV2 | CASSPRLDAYEQYF
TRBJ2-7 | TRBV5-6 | CASSLAPGRAYEQYF
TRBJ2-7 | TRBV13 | CASSYDRISYEQYF
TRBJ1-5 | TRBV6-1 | CASTNSGKAQHF
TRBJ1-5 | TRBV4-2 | CASSQDAGQPYSNQPQHF
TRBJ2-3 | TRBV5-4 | CASSSAASGSNTQYF
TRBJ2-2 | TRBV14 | CASSHRRDHTGELFF
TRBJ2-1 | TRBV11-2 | CASSYRDRDRNEQFF
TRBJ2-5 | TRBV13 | CASSLGLSRGITQYF
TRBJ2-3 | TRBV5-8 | CASSLVGRLSTDTQYF
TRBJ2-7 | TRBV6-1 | CASSEGLAGGPVYEQYF
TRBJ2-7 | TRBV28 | CASSGFWGGYEQYF
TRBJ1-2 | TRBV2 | CASSEAVYGYTF
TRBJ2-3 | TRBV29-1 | CSVGLELTDTQYF
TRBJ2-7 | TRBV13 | CASSAHRGGVPSYEQYF
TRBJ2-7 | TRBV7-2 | CASSIGTGAYEQYF
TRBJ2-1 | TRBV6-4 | CASSGSPNNEQFF
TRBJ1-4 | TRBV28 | CASSFDTAEKLFF
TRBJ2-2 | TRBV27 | CASSFRTGELFF
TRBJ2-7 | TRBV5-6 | CASSLGRYYEQYF
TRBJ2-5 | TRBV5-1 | CASSPLQGAEETQYF